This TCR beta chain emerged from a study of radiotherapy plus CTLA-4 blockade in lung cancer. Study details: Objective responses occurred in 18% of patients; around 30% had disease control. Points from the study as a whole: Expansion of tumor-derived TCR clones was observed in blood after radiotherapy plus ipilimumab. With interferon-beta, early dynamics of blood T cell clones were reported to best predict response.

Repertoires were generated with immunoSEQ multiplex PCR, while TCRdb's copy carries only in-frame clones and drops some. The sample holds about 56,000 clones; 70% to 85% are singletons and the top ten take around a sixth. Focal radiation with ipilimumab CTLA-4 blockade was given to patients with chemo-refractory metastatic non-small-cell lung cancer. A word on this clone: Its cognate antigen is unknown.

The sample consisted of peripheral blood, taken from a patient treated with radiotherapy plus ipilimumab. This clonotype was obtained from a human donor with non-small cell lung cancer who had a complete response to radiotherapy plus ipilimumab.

CDR3 in amino acids: CASSPNTQRGAFF. CDR3 DNA: TGTGCCAGCAGTCCTAACACACAAAGAGGGGCTTTCTTT. The chain employs TRBV27 and TRBJ1-1, with unresolved D. Germline V gives CDR1 MNHEY, CDR2 SMNVEV (reference sequence). Deletions cut 5 bases from V and 11 bases from J, with 18 bases between. The CDR3 spans 13 residues.